This T cell receptor (beta chain) was identified during a study of blood T cells in healthy people across ages. Findings and limits, study-wide: Investigators treated diversity estimates from one million T cells as underestimates.

Donation came from healthy Caucasian individuals in Russia who were aged 6 to 90. Concerning this clonotype: The antigen remains unidentified.

For the second PCR, which ran for 7 to 11 cycles, a sample-barcoded 5' primer and a J-beta primer mix were used. Each cDNA molecule was tagged by a template-switch adaptor with 12 random nucleotides. TCRdb analysed the 5' RACE reads with MiXCR anew, one entry per CDR3 protein. Of about 750,000 distinct CDR3 sequences listed, about 55% were seen once; the top ten hold roughly 37%. Germline CDR1 is SEHNR and CDR2 is FQNEAQ (reference sequence). The CDR3 runs to 12 residues. Sequences were obtained from blood. This chain links TRBV7-9 with TRBJ2-4; D call uncertain. The J call may be faulty, since TRBJ2-7 better matches the DNA end. The clonotype comes from an elderly man in good health. CDR3 sequence: CASSFNLYEQYF. For the CDR3, the DNA is TGTGCCAGCAGCTTTAACCTCTACGAGCAGTACTTC.